One sample yielded the 26 T cell receptor beta chains listed below, sequenced in a study of blood T cell repertoires in COVID-19. Assay used: immunoSEQ multiplex PCR; TCRdb lists only in-frame clones, some missing. The sample records some 400,000 clones, more than 70% being singletons. The sample taken for sequencing was PBMCs or T cells enriched from blood (not recorded which). The receptors derive from a man aged 30 to 39 who had recovered from COVID-19.

The genes are TRBV10-3 and TRBJ2-1; 8 nucleotides line up with TRBD1. There are 13 residues in the CDR3. Germline V gene data show CDR1 as ENHRY and CDR2 as SYGVKD. Trimming took 7 bases from V and 3 from J; bases not matched to a gene: 2. The CDR3 DNA follows: TGTGCCATCAAGGGGACAGGCTACAATGAGCAGTTCTTC. It yields the protein CAIKGTGYNEQFF.

This rearrangement joins TRBV23-1 to TRBJ1-4, with a possible D match to TRBD1 (5 bases). TRBV23-1 is an ORF, and what it does is uncertain. There are 14 residues in the CDR3. Trimming took off 9 bases at V and 0 bases at J, with 11 bases between the two ends. CDR3 coding DNA: TGCGCCAGGAGACAGACAGCAACTAATGAAAAACTGTTTTTT. It yields the protein CARRQTATNEKLFF.

This rearrangement joins TRBV24-1 to TRBJ1-2; D perhaps matches TRBD1 (6 bases). Trimming shortened V by 3 bases and J by 1 base, and 8 bases separated the two germline ends. The CDR3 covers 14 residues. Germline CDR1 reads KGHDR; CDR2 reads SFDVKD. CDR3 residues: CATSDADSNYGYTF. For the CDR3, the DNA is TGTGCCACCAGTGATGCGGACAGTAACTATGGCTACACCTTC.

The chain recombines TRBV4-2 with TRBJ1-6; maybe TRBD1 (5 bases). This CDR3 contains 16 residues. The germline V gene encodes CDR1 LGHNA and CDR2 YNFKEQ. Trimming left V 0 bases short and J 7 bases short, with 13 bases between. The CDR3 loop is CASSQDISQVNSPLHF. CDR3 DNA: TGTGCCAGCAGCCAAGATATATCACAGGTGAATTCACCCCTCCACTTT.

V usage is TRBV2 and J usage is TRBJ1-1, with 7 positions matching TRBD1. Per the germline V gene, CDR1 is SNHLY and CDR2 is FYNNEI. After removal of 9 bases from V and 5 bases from J, the junction contained 15 bases not matched to a gene. The CDR3 has 15 residues. Here the CDR3 reads CASTIDRASKTEAFF. CDR3 nucleotide sequence: TGTGCCAGTACAATCGACAGGGCATCCAAGACTGAAGCTTTCTTT. Combining the CDR3 with reference TRBV2 and TRBJ1-1 gives the whole variable domain EPEVTQTPSHQVTQMGQEVILRCVPISNHLYFYWYRQILGQKVEFLVSFYNNEISEKSEIFDDQFSVERPDGSNFTLKIRSTKLEDSAMYFCASTIDRASKTEAFFGQGTRLTVV.

In this sample, this clone turned up many times. The chain employs TRBV7-9 and TRBJ1-1; 7 nucleotides match TRBD1. Looked up from germline, CDR1 is SEHNR and CDR2 is FQNEAQ (reference sequence). This CDR3 contains 14 residues. J was trimmed by 1 base and V by 8 bases; bases with no gene match: 7. CDR3: CASEKEGANTEAFF. The CDR3 DNA sequence: TGTGCCAGCGAAAAGGAGGGGGCGAACACTGAAGCTTTCTTT.

The rearrangement uses TRBV9 and TRBJ2-7; the D gene is possibly TRBD1 (6 bases). Germline CDR1 is SGDLS and CDR2 is YYNGEE. The CDR3 extends over 16 amino acids. V lost 0 bases and J lost 3, with 16 bases in between. CDR3 coding DNA: TGTGCCAGCAGCGTAGGGTGGGACATGGGTGACTACGAGCAGTACTTC. Its translation: CASSVGWDMGDYEQYF.

V is TRBV7-6 and J is TRBJ1-5; tentative D call: TRBD1 (5 bases). Germline V gene sequence: CDR1 SGHVS, CDR2 FNYEAQ. Trimming left V 7 bases short and J 7 bases short, with 26 bases between. The CDR3 spans 17 residues. As DNA, the CDR3 is TGTGCCAGCATGAACCTGGGCGGGGCGATTGGTCCCCAGCCCCAGCATTTT. It translates to CASMNLGGAIGPQPQHF.

The chain recombines TRBV6-5 with TRBJ1-1, with D uncertain. Germline loops: CDR1 MNHEY, CDR2 SVGAGI. Deletions cut 8 bases from V and 10 bases from J, with 26 bases between. The length of the CDR3 is 15 residues. As DNA, the CDR3 is TGTGCCAGCGGCCTGGGCAGAGGATCGCGGGCTGGAGCTTTCTTT. This encodes CASGLGRGSRAGAFF.

This clone was recorded only once. The chain carries TRBV6-5 and TRBJ1-2; D not certain. V lost 6 bases and J lost 1, with 12 bases in between. The CDR3 extends over 14 amino acids. The germline V gene has CDR1 MNHEY and CDR2 SVGAGI. CDR3: CASSGIWVNYGYTF. DNA for the CDR3: TGTGCCAGCAGCGGGATTTGGGTTAACTATGGCTACACCTTC.

V and J are TRBV25-1 and TRBJ1-5; TRBD1 might be the D (5 bases). The germline V gene has CDR1 MGHDK and CDR2 SYGVNS. The V end was cut by 3 bases, the J end by 2 bases, with 14 bases between. CDR3 length: 16 residues. CDR3 in amino acids: CASSDTSEGGNQPQHF. The CDR3, as DNA: TGTGCCAGCAGTGATACAAGCGAAGGGGGCAATCAGCCCCAGCATTTT.

V gene TRBV19 combines with J gene TRBJ2-7; D is perhaps TRBD1 (6 bases). Germline CDR1 LNHDA, CDR2 SQIVND (reference sequence). This CDR3 spans 14 amino acids. Trimming took off 6 bases at V and 3 bases at J, with 15 bases between the two ends. CDR3 sequence (DNA): TGTGCCAGTAGACCGGGGATAGGGGGCTACGAGCAGTACTTC. This gives the protein CASRPGIGGYEQYF.

This chain links TRBV28 with TRBJ1-5; 8 bases match TRBD1. Trimming cost V 4 bases and J 9 bases; bases outside gene matches: 23. Looked up from germline, CDR1 is MDHEN and CDR2 is SYDVKM. The CDR3 length is 19 residues. CDR3 nucleotides: TGTGCCAGCAGTTGGGCAGGGGGCACCCGGGGGGCCGCTGGTCGGCCCCAGCATTTT. Its protein product is CASSWAGGTRGAAGRPQHF.

The table lists this clone with a count of one. The chain has TRBV7-9 and TRBJ1-2; D may be TRBD1 (6 bases). Trimming removed 1 base from V and 3 bases from J, with 18 bases in between. The CDR3 is made up of 17 amino acids. CDR1 is SEHNR and CDR2 is FQNEAQ in the germline V gene (reference sequence). DNA for the CDR3: TGTGCCAGCAGCTTAGGCGTCAGGGAGGGGGTGGACTATGGCTACACCTTC. Encoded protein: CASSLGVREGVDYGYTF.

The rearrangement joins TRBV29-1 to TRBJ2-2; D remains unclear. There are 13 residues in the CDR3. The V end lost 4 bases, the J end lost 0 bases, and 6 bases lay between the germline ends. Germline CDR1 SQVTM, CDR2 ANQGSEA. CDR3 coding DNA: TGCAGCGTTGTTGGCTCGAACACCGGGGAGCTGTTTTTT. Its translation: CSVVGSNTGELFF.

V and J are TRBV6-5 and TRBJ1-2; 7 nucleotides align to TRBD1. CDR1 and CDR2 (germline): MNHEY, SVGAGI. The CDR3 sequence is 14 residues long. V was clipped by 6 bases and J by 2 bases; unmatched bases: 6. The CDR3 DNA follows: TGTGCCAGCAGCGATGGGACAGAGAACTATGGCTACACCTTC. Residues: CASSDGTENYGYTF.

This chain joins TRBV11-2 and TRBJ1-2; no clear D gene. Germline V gives CDR1 SGHAT, CDR2 FQNNGV. The CDR3 is 19 amino acids. The V and J ends lost 2 bases and 1 base respectively, with 23 bases between them. The CDR3 region has the DNA TGTGCCAGCAGCTTATCCCGAGTCCCAAACCAGCCGGGTAACTATGGCTACACCTTC. Translated: CASSLSRVPNQPGNYGYTF.

The chain links TRBV4-1 to TRBJ1-5, with D perhaps TRBD1 (6 bases). Germline V gives CDR1 MGHRA, CDR2 YSYEKL. V gave up 0 bases and J gave up 3 bases, with 15 bases separating them. The CDR3 has 17 residues. The DNA for the CDR3 is TGCGCCAGCAGCCAAGATCCACGGGGGGCAATCAATCAGCCCCAGCATTTT. It translates to CASSQDPRGAINQPQHF.

For the CDR3, the DNA is TGTGCCAGCAGTGAAGCGCTAGGACAGGGGGCTTCACCCCTCCACTTT. It specifies CASSEALGQGASPLHF. The chain recombines TRBV6-1 with TRBJ1-6; 11 bases fit TRBD1. The CDR3 sequence is 16 residues long. V lost 0 bases to trimming and J lost 9 bases; unmatched junction nucleotides: 4. CDR1 is MNHNS, CDR2 SASEGT, per germline.

CDR3 loop: CAWRGLGEKLFF. The CDR3 bases are TGTGCCTGGAGGGGGCTAGGGGAAAAACTGTTTTTT. This chain uses TRBV30 with TRBJ1-4; tentative D call: TRBD1 (5 bases). The V end was cut by 3 bases, the J end by 8 bases, with 10 bases between. The CDR3 sequence is 12 residues long. Per the germline V gene, CDR1 is GTSNPN and CDR2 is SVGIG (reference sequence).

The chain couples TRBV3-1 (or the pseudogene TRBV3-2) to TRBJ1-3; D gene uncertain. V was pared by 1 base and J by 4 bases, with 11 bases between. The CDR3 is 15 residues long. From germline, CDR1 is LGHDT and CDR2 YNNKEL (reference sequence). DNA of the CDR3: TGTGCCAGCAGCCAAGGCCCGGGAGTGGGAAACACCATATATTTT. It is translated as CASSQGPGVGNTIYF.

The V gene is TRBV2, the J gene TRBJ1-2; 12 bases line up with TRBD1. This CDR3 has 16 amino acids. CDR1 is SNHLY, CDR2 FYNNEI, per germline. V dropped 7 bases and J dropped 3; count of bases not matched to a gene: 9. The CDR3 DNA follows: TGTGCCAGCATCCGGGACAGGGGGCTTGGAGACTATGGCTACACCTTC. Residues: CASIRDRGLGDYGYTF.

The chain joins TRBV18 to TRBJ1-5, with TRBD1 as a possible D gene (5 bases). This CDR3 is built from 14 residues. The V gene lost 3 bases and the J gene lost 7 bases, with 13 bases spanning the gap. Per the germline V gene, CDR1 is KGHSH and CDR2 is LQKENI. CDR3: CASSPWQGGQPQHF. CDR3 DNA sequence: TGTGCCAGCTCACCTTGGCAGGGCGGACAGCCCCAGCATTTT.

As regards this clone: At the DNA level, this CDR3 is encoded by other sequences in the same sample as well. V usage is TRBV9 and J usage is TRBJ1-2, with D perhaps matching TRBD1 (6 bases). Deletions cut 3 bases from V and 2 bases from J, with 14 bases between. The CDR3 runs to 15 residues. Germline V gene sequence: CDR1 SGDLS, CDR2 YYNGEE. DNA for the CDR3: TGTGCCAGCAGCGCCGCCCCCACAGGGAACTATGGCTACACCTTC. It codes for CASSAAPTGNYGYTF.

A few counts support this clone. The gene calls are TRBV5-1 and TRBJ1-6; 7 bases fit TRBD1. The V gene's germline CDR1 is SGHRS and CDR2 YFSETQ. This CDR3 has 16 amino acids. V lost 3 bases, J lost 5 bases, and 8 bases stayed unmatched. The CDR3 spells CASSWAGTVDNSPLHF. CDR3 DNA: TGCGCCAGCAGCTGGGCCGGGACAGTAGATAATTCACCCCTCCACTTT.

J is TRBJ1-1 and V is TRBV29-1; 10 bases are shared with TRBD1. This CDR3 region has 13 residues. J lost 1 base, V lost 6 bases, and 2 bases had no gene match. Germline V lookup: CDR1 SQVTM, CDR2 ANQGSEA. This CDR3 reads CSVGQGRNTEAFF. In nucleotides, the CDR3 is TGCAGCGTGGGACAGGGGAGGAACACTGAAGCTTTCTTT.